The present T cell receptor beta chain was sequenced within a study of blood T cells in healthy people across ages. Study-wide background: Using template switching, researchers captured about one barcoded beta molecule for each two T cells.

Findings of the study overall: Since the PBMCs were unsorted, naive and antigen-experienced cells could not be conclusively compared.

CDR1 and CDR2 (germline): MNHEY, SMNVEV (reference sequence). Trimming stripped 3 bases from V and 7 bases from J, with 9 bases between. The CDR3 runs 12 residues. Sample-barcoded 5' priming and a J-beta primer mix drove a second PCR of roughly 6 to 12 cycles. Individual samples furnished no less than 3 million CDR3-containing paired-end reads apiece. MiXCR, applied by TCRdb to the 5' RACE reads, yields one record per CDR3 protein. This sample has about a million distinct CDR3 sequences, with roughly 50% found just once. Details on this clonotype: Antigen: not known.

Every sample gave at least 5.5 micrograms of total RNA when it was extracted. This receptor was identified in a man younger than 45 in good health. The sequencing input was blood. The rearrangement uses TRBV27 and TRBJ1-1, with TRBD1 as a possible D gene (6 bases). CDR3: CASSFQGGEAFF. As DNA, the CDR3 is TGTGCCAGCAGTTTCCAAGGGGGTGAAGCTTTCTTT.